The next 25 T cell receptor beta chains were all read from a single sample in a study of blood T cell repertoires in COVID-19. Clones were sequenced by immunoSEQ multiplex PCR, and TCRdb holds only the in-frame ones, with some missing. The profile covers a few hundred thousand clones, with roughly 86% appearing a single time and 1% to 1.5% taken by the ten largest. The sample was PBMCs or T cells enriched from blood (not recorded which). The receptors shown here come from a young man who had recovered from COVID-19.

The chain has TRBV6-1 and TRBJ2-1; 8 nucleotides agree with TRBD2. The CDR3 is made up of 15 amino acids. The V gene's germline CDR1 is MNHNS and CDR2 SASEGT. V trimming: 0 bases; J trimming: 8 bases; junction bases outside the gene matches: 6. This CDR3 is CASSEAGGARYEQFF. Written as DNA, the CDR3 is TGTGCCAGCAGTGAAGCCGGGGGGGCCAGGTATGAGCAGTTCTTC.

This rearrangement joins TRBV18 to TRBJ2-7, with D tentatively TRBD2 (5 bases). V lost 3 bases to trimming and J lost 3 bases, with 15 bases between them. CDR1 KGHSH and CDR2 LQKENI come from the germline V gene. The length of the CDR3 is 15 residues. CDR3 residues: CASSPTAARDYEQYF. CDR3 coding DNA: TGTGCCAGCTCACCGACGGCAGCGAGGGACTACGAGCAGTACTTC.

The chain recombines TRBV3-1 (or the pseudogene TRBV3-2) with TRBJ1-1; D is uncertain. The CDR3 runs to 13 residues. The V gene's germline CDR1 is LGHDT and CDR2 YNNKEL (reference sequence). V was shortened by 5 bases and J by 0 bases, with 7 bases between the two germline ends. CDR3 region: CASSITVNTEAFF. The DNA of the CDR3 is TGTGCCAGCAGCATCACAGTGAACACTGAAGCTTTCTTT.

The chain joins TRBV27 to TRBJ1-5; D call uncertain. The V gene lost 5 bases and the J gene lost 2 bases, with 7 bases spanning the gap. Per the germline V gene, CDR1 is MNHEY and CDR2 is SMNVEV (reference sequence). The CDR3 is 13 residues long. The CDR3 region is CASSMYGNQPQHF. The CDR3 bases are TGTGCCAGCAGTATGTATGGCAATCAGCCCCAGCATTTT.

This sequence joins TRBV9 and TRBJ2-5; 12 bases map to TRBD2. Trimming cost V 4 bases and J 2 bases; bases outside gene matches: 12. Germline V gene data show CDR1 as SGDLS and CDR2 as YYNGEE. The CDR3 has 18 amino acids. This CDR3 reads CASSLHLRTSGNQETQYF. CDR3 sequence (DNA): TGTGCCAGCAGCCTCCACCTCCGGACTAGCGGGAATCAAGAGACCCAGTACTTC.

The chain is built from TRBV30 and TRBJ2-7, with D perhaps TRBD1 (6 bases). There are 12 residues in the CDR3. V was pared by 3 bases and J by 6 bases, with 12 bases between. Per the germline V gene, CDR1 is GTSNPN and CDR2 is SVGIG (reference sequence). The CDR3 nucleotides read TGTGCCTGGAGCGATACAGGGCTCGAGCAGTACTTC. Translating it yields CAWSDTGLEQYF.

The genes are TRBV10-2 and TRBJ2-7; 7 bases line up with TRBD1. CDR1 is WSHSY and CDR2 is SAAADI in the germline V gene. CDR3 size: 14 residues. V dropped 6 bases and J dropped 0; count of bases not matched to a gene: 5. In nucleotides, the CDR3 is TGCGCCAGCAGACTCCGGGACAGCTCCTACGAGCAGTACTTC. It yields the protein CASRLRDSSYEQYF.

The rearrangement uses TRBV28 and TRBJ1-2; the match to TRBD1 covers 7 bases. Trimming cost V 5 bases and J 4 bases; bases outside gene matches: 4. CDR1 and CDR2 from the germline V gene are MDHEN and SYDVKM. This CDR3 has 13 amino acids. This chain's CDR3 is CASSPGQLYGYTF. CDR3 sequence (DNA): TGTGCCAGCAGTCCGGGACAGCTCTATGGCTACACCTTC.

The chain uses TRBV20-1 and TRBJ1-5; the D is unclear. The CDR3 loop spans 13 amino acids. The V end lost 3 bases, the J end lost 5 bases, and 11 bases lay between the germline ends. The germline CDR1 and CDR2 sequences are DFQATT and SNEGSKA (reference sequence). CDR3 residues: CSASPGPYQPQHF. The CDR3 coding sequence is TGCAGTGCTAGTCCGGGTCCTTATCAGCCCCAGCATTTT.

The V gene is TRBV9, the J gene TRBJ1-2, with D tentatively TRBD1 (6 bases). V lost 3 bases, J lost 0 bases, and 12 bases lay in between. Germline loops: CDR1 SGDLS, CDR2 YYNGEE. This CDR3 is built from 15 residues. The CDR3 sequence is CASSESRTANYGYTF. The CDR3 DNA reads TGTGCCAGCAGCGAGAGCCGGACAGCTAACTATGGCTACACCTTC.

This clone came up once. The chain couples TRBV10-3 to TRBJ1-1; D ambiguous. V was shortened by 6 bases and J by 3 bases, with 14 bases between the two germline ends. This CDR3 has 14 residues. Per germline, CDR1 ENHRY and CDR2 SYGVKD. The CDR3 bases are TGTGCCATCAGCCGAGAGCGGGCGGACACTGAAGCTTTCTTT. Amino acids: CAISRERADTEAFF.

The J gene is TRBJ2-7, the V gene TRBV5-1; tentatively, D is TRBD1 (5 bases). CDR1 is SGHRS, CDR2 YFSETQ, per germline. V lost 0 bases and J 3 bases, leaving 13 bases between the germline ends. This CDR3 region has 15 residues. The chain's CDR3 is CASSLEQVPVYEQYF. In DNA form, the CDR3 reads TGCGCCAGCAGCTTGGAACAGGTCCCCGTCTACGAGCAGTACTTC.

This chain uses TRBV15 with TRBJ1-1, with 8 bases lining up with TRBD1. Germline CDR1 reads LNHNV; CDR2 reads YYDKDF (reference sequence). The CDR3 has 13 residues. V shed 8 bases and J 0 bases; nucleotides not matched to a gene: 2. CDR3 in amino acids: CATGQGLNTEAFF. In DNA, the CDR3 is TGTGCCACCGGACAGGGTTTGAACACTGAAGCTTTCTTT.

The chain is built from TRBV10-3 and TRBJ1-2; 7 positions match TRBD1. This CDR3 comprises 15 residues. CDR1 is ENHRY and CDR2 is SYGVKD in the germline V gene. V gave up 4 bases and J gave up 6 bases; unmatched junction bases: 11. For the CDR3, the DNA is TGTGCCATCAGTGTTACCGGGACAGCATCTGATGGCTACACCTTC. This encodes CAISVTGTASDGYTF.

V is TRBV4-2 and J is TRBJ1-2; D is perhaps TRBD1 (5 bases). Trimming left V 1 base short and J 5 bases short, with 11 bases between. This CDR3 spans 14 amino acids. Germline assignment: CDR1 LGHNA and CDR2 YNFKEQ. This CDR3 reads CASSQAQAEYGYTF. CDR3 DNA sequence: TGTGCCAGCAGCCAAGCACAGGCCGAGTATGGCTACACCTTC.

This rearrangement joins TRBV29-1 to TRBJ1-2; perhaps TRBD1 as D (5 bases). The CDR3 is 14 amino acids. V was trimmed by 4 bases and J by 2 bases, leaving 14 bases between them. Per the germline V gene, CDR1 is SQVTM and CDR2 is ANQGSEA. CDR3 sequence: CSVGKGQGNYGYTF. DNA for the CDR3: TGCAGCGTTGGGAAGGGGCAGGGCAACTATGGCTACACCTTC.

This clone was seen a few times. V gene TRBV30 combines with J gene TRBJ1-1, with 8 bases matching TRBD1. Germline CDR1 reads GTSNPN; CDR2 reads SVGIG (reference sequence). V dropped 2 bases and J dropped 4; count of bases not matched to a gene: 12. The CDR3 spans 16 residues. CDR3 bases: TGTGCCTGGAGTTTTATGTCTGGACAGGGCGGCACTGAAGCTTTCTTT. Its protein is CAWSFMSGQGGTEAFF.

This chain links TRBV4-1 with TRBJ2-3; 8 bases are a match to TRBD1. Germline CDR1 MGHRA, CDR2 YSYEKL. The CDR3 covers 14 residues. Losses at the gene ends were 0 bases for V and 12 bases for J; bases not matched to a gene: 8. Here the CDR3 reads CASSQDQSGGHQYF. CDR3 DNA: TGCGCCAGCAGCCAAGATCAGTCAGGGGGCCATCAGTATTTT.

This chain uses TRBV7-8 with TRBJ1-5; TRBD1 matches 8 bases. The trim removed 5 bases at V and 6 bases at J, leaving 6 bases unmatched. Germline assignment: CDR1 SGHVS and CDR2 FQNEAQ. The CDR3 loop spans 14 amino acids. The CDR3, as DNA: TGTGCCAGCAGCCCCGGACAGGGAGGTCAGCCCCAGCATTTT. It specifies CASSPGQGGQPQHF.

The chain uses TRBV10-3 and TRBJ2-7; 9 positions match TRBD1. V shed 7 bases, J shed 3 bases, and the junction held 4 bases outside the gene matches. This CDR3 is built from 13 residues. The germline CDR1 and CDR2 sequences are ENHRY and SYGVKD. CDR3 residues: CAINPTGGYEQYF. CDR3 DNA: TGTGCCATCAATCCGACAGGGGGCTACGAGCAGTACTTC.

The chain links TRBV5-6 to TRBJ2-5, with TRBD2 matching over 9 bases. This CDR3 is 16 amino acids long. Germline V gives CDR1 SGHDT, CDR2 YYEEEE. V shed 3 bases, J shed 3 bases, and the junction held 9 bases outside the gene matches. The CDR3 DNA sequence: TGTGCCAGCAGCTCAGTCGGACTAGCGCAAGAAGAGACCCAGTACTTC. Protein sequence: CASSSVGLAQEETQYF.

The V gene is TRBV7-8, the J gene TRBJ1-4; D gene unclear. CDR1 and CDR2 (germline): SGHVS, FQNEAQ. CDR3 size: 12 residues. V was trimmed by 7 bases and J by 1 base, leaving 4 bases between them. DNA of the CDR3: TGTGCCAGCACCGGAACTAATGAAAAACTGTTTTTT. This sequence encodes CASTGTNEKLFF.

The rearrangement uses TRBV6-6 and TRBJ2-7; 7 bases map to TRBD2. Germline V gene data show CDR1 as MNHNY and CDR2 as SVGAGI (reference sequence). J gave up 7 bases and V 7 bases, and 7 bases lay outside the gene matches. The CDR3 loop spans 12 amino acids. The CDR3 protein is CASTDGRPEQYF. The CDR3 DNA reads TGTGCCAGCACCGACGGGAGGCCTGAGCAGTACTTC.

V usage is TRBV6-5 and J usage is TRBJ1-1, with a tentative D call TRBD1 (5 bases). Trimming removed 5 bases from V and 2 bases from J, with 12 bases in between. Per germline, CDR1 MNHEY and CDR2 SVGAGI. The CDR3 has 14 residues. The CDR3 protein is CASSPVGGNTEAFF. The CDR3 DNA reads as TGTGCCAGCAGTCCTGTGGGGGGAAACACTGAAGCTTTCTTT.

As for this clone: Other DNA sequences from this sample encode an identical CDR3 as well. J is TRBJ1-3 and V is TRBV4-1; the D is unclear. V lost 1 base to trimming and J lost 0 bases, with 4 bases between them. There are 14 residues in the CDR3. Germline-derived CDR1 and CDR2 are MGHRA and YSYEKL. CDR3: CASSQGDSGNTIYF. The CDR3 DNA sequence: TGCGCCAGCAGCCAAGGAGACTCTGGAAACACCATATATTTT.